The T cell receptor (beta chain) under discussion was sequenced for a study of CD8+ T cells in alopecia areata. Study results and caveats: In scalp samples, resident alphabeta T cells of normal skin are also sequenced.

The treatment: oral pan-JAK inhibitor, 5-10 mg twice daily. Extracted RNA was reverse transcribed into cDNA, the sequencing template. The repertoire was sequenced with immunoSEQ multiplex PCR; TCRdb's copy has only in-frame clones and lacks some. This table has about 210,000 clones, 64% appearing once. In regard to this clone: Its antigen is unidentified.

Sequencing used CD4+ T cells sorted from blood, obtained at week 4, from a patient treated with tofacitinib. This clonotype was obtained from a human donor with alopecia areata.

The CDR3 DNA sequence: TGTGCCAGCAGCTACACAGGGAATTCACCCCTCCACTTT. Its protein product is CASSYTGNSPLHF. The rearrangement uses TRBV11-2 and TRBJ1-6, with D tentatively TRBD1 (6 bases). The germline gives CDR1 SGHAT, CDR2 FQNNGV. This CDR3 contains 13 residues. The V end lost 4 bases, the J end lost 7 bases, and 8 bases lay between the germline ends.